Following are 14 T cell receptor beta chains from one sample sequenced in a study of cytomegalovirus exposure and HLA in healthy donors. The PCR ran on 60 Vbeta and 13 Jbeta primers. Sequenced by immunoSEQ multiplex PCR; TCRdb stores in-frame clones only, minus some. The sample has approximately 76,000 clones, over 60% seen once. The sequencing sample was made of PBMCs. These receptors came from a woman between 40 and 50 years old in good health and CMV-seropositive.

The rearrangement links TRBV6-5 to TRBJ2-1; 8 bases line up with TRBD1. Germline lookup yields CDR1 MNHEY and CDR2 SVGAGI. V shed 4 bases and J 6 bases; nucleotides not matched to a gene: 2. This CDR3 region has 13 residues. The CDR3 sequence is CASSLTGVNEQFF. Here the CDR3 DNA reads TGTGCCAGCAGTTTGACAGGGGTCAATGAGCAGTTCTTC.

This clone has more than one count but fewer than ten. This chain uses TRBV5-4 with TRBJ2-7; 9 bases match TRBD1. Germline CDR1 reads SGHNT; CDR2 reads YYREEE (reference sequence). Trimming cost V 4 bases and J 5 bases; bases outside gene matches: 10. The CDR3 is made up of 15 amino acids. The CDR3 here is CASSQGDRGSDEQYF. The CDR3 bases are TGTGCCAGCAGCCAAGGCGACAGGGGGTCCGACGAGCAGTACTTC. The variable domain in full, with the rest retrieved from reference TRBV5-4 and TRBJ2-7, is ETGVTQSPTHLIKTRGQQVTLRCSSQSGHNTVSWYQQALGQGPQFIFQYYREEENGRGNFPPRFSGLQFPNYSSELNVNALELDDSALYLCASSQGDRGSDEQYFGPGTRLTVT.

The rearrangement links TRBV6-6 to TRBJ2-1, with TRBD1 matching 7 bases. Germline assignment: CDR1 MNHNY and CDR2 SVGAGI (reference sequence). The V gene end was trimmed by 6 bases and the J gene end by 6 bases; junction bases not matched to a gene: 5. The CDR3 length is 13 residues. CDR3 amino acids: CASRRQGINEQFF. The CDR3 region has the DNA TGTGCCAGCAGGCGACAGGGTATCAATGAGCAGTTCTTC.

The rearrangement uses TRBV7-9 and TRBJ2-2; 11 bases are shared with TRBD2. Germline lookup yields CDR1 SEHNR and CDR2 FQNEAQ (reference sequence). The CDR3 is made up of 16 amino acids. The ends lost 7 bases at V and 2 bases at J; junction bases unmatched: 6. CDR3 coding DNA: TGTGCCAGCACCCTACTAGCGGGGGTCAACACCGGGGAGCTGTTTTTT. Amino acid sequence: CASTLLAGVNTGELFF.

V gene TRBV7-9 combines with J gene TRBJ2-5; 7 nucleotides match TRBD1. CDR3 size: 14 residues. J gave up 2 bases and V 4 bases, and 4 bases lay outside the gene matches. The germline CDR1 and CDR2 sequences are SEHNR and FQNEAQ (reference sequence). CDR3 coding DNA: TGTGCCAGCAGCTCCGGGACAGATCAAGAGACCCAGTACTTC. Protein sequence: CASSSGTDQETQYF.

The V call is TRBV7-2, the J call TRBJ2-7; possibly TRBD1 for D (5 bases). The V gene's germline CDR1 is SGHTA and CDR2 FQGNSA. V was clipped by 6 bases and J by 0 bases, with 15 bases between them. This CDR3 is 15 amino acids long. The DNA of the CDR3 is TGTGCCAGCAGTCTTTCCCAGGGATCCTCCTACGAGCAGTACTTC. Translating it yields CASSLSQGSSYEQYF.

This clone was detected only a few times. This chain links TRBV28 with TRBJ1-1; 8 bases fit TRBD1. The CDR3 has 12 residues. Germline values: CDR1 MDHEN, CDR2 SYDVKM. V lost 1 base, J lost 11 bases, and 3 bases stayed unmatched. CDR3 coding DNA: TGTGCCAGCAGTTTATCTCCAGGGGGCGCTTTCTTT. It encodes CASSLSPGGAFF.

The chain is built from TRBV4-3 and TRBJ2-1; weak D call: TRBD1 (6 bases). The V end lost 6 bases, the J end lost 5 bases, and 14 bases lay between the germline ends. The CDR3 sequence is 14 residues long. Germline CDR1 is LGHNA and CDR2 is YSLEER. CDR3 DNA sequence: TGCGCCAGCAGTCGCAGGGACACCCACAATGAGCAGTTCTTC. Amino acid sequence: CASSRRDTHNEQFF.

This clone has more than one count but fewer than ten. The J gene is TRBJ2-3, the V gene TRBV29-1, with 10 bases that match TRBD2. The germline CDR1 and CDR2 sequences are SQVTM and ANQGSEA. V shed 4 bases and J 0 bases; nucleotides not matched to a gene: 1. The CDR3 spans 14 residues. The CDR3 loop reads CSVVLAGSTDTQYF. In DNA, the CDR3 is TGCAGCGTTGTACTAGCGGGGAGCACAGATACGCAGTATTTT.

J is TRBJ1-2 and V is TRBV30, with 7 bases matching TRBD1. V lost 4 bases and J lost 4; bases outside the gene matches: 12. In germline, CDR1 is GTSNPN, CDR2 SVGIG (reference sequence). The CDR3 extends over 15 amino acids. Here the CDR3 reads CAWTRAGTELYGYTF. CDR3 bases: TGTGCCTGGACCCGGGCCGGGACAGAGCTCTATGGCTACACCTTC.

A few counts support this clone. The chain recombines TRBV2 with TRBJ2-5, with a tentative D call TRBD1 (5 bases). The CDR3 covers 15 residues. Trimming left V 9 bases short and J 4 bases short, with 21 bases between. Germline CDR1 SNHLY, CDR2 FYNNEI. The CDR3 sequence: CASKNQGLESETQYF. CDR3 sequence (DNA): TGTGCCAGTAAGAATCAGGGCCTTGAGTCAGAGACCCAGTACTTC.

DNA for the CDR3: TGTGCCAGCAGCTTGAGGTGGGAGTTAACAGATACGCAGTATTTT. This translates into CASSLRWELTDTQYF. This chain uses TRBV5-6 with TRBJ2-3; weak D call: TRBD2 (5 bases). Germline V gene data show CDR1 as SGHDT and CDR2 as YYEEEE. V lost 1 base and J lost 3, with 12 bases in between. The CDR3 runs 15 residues.

The genes are TRBV6-5 and TRBJ1-2; 7 positions match TRBD1. CDR3 length equals 15 residues. In germline, CDR1 is MNHEY, CDR2 SVGAGI. The CDR3: CRTGPDGLANYGYTF. In DNA, the CDR3 is TGTCGGACAGGTCCAGACGGTCTTGCTAACTATGGCTACACCTTC.

V and J are TRBV4-2 and TRBJ2-2; 10 nucleotides align to TRBD2. Germline CDR1 reads LGHNA; CDR2 reads YNFKEQ. Losses at the gene ends were 6 bases for V and 4 bases for J; bases not matched to a gene: 14. The length of the CDR3 is 18 residues. The CDR3 DNA sequence: TGTGCCAGCAGGATCGGGCCAGCGGGGGGGACTTTCACCGGGGAGCTGTTTTTT. Translation gives CASRIGPAGGTFTGELFF.